The 25 T cell receptor beta chains reported below all come from one sample, sequenced in a study of OX40 agonist ivuxolimab in advanced cancers. Assay: immunoSEQ multiplex PCR; the TCRdb copy retains only in-frame clones and omits some. The sample includes roughly 90,000 clones, 70% to 90% seen only once; the top ten take roughly 0.79%. The source material was CD4+ or CD8+ T cells sorted from blood, sampled in a trial of the OX40 agonist ivuxolimab. The receptor source for this set is an adult with an advanced solid tumor such as melanoma, head and neck, liver or kidney cancer.

The genes are TRBV28 and TRBJ1-1; 7 bases agree with TRBD1. After removal of 5 bases from V and 6 bases from J, the junction contained 9 bases not matched to a gene. Looked up from germline, CDR1 is MDHEN and CDR2 is SYDVKM. The CDR3 has 14 residues. The chain's CDR3 is CASSRQGRFSEAFF. In nucleotides, the CDR3 is TGTGCCAGCAGTAGACAGGGTAGGTTCTCTGAAGCTTTCTTT.

The chain combines TRBV7-2 with TRBJ2-1, with D perhaps matching TRBD2 (6 bases). Germline-derived CDR1 and CDR2 are SGHTA and FQGNSA. The CDR3 has 15 amino acids. V lost 3 bases to trimming and J lost 12 bases, with 21 bases between them. The CDR3, as DNA: TGTGCCAGCAGCTTCGGGACCCAGGGAGGCATGACGCAGTTCTTC. This gives the protein CASSFGTQGGMTQFF.

The chain joins TRBV28 to TRBJ1-5, with D possibly matching TRBD1 (5 bases). V was clipped by 5 bases and J by 0 bases, with 11 bases between them. Germline loops: CDR1 MDHEN, CDR2 SYDVKM. The CDR3 has 15 residues. CDR3 DNA sequence: TGTGCCAGCAGTCCCGGGACTCATAGCAATCAGCCCCAGCATTTT. This translates into CASSPGTHSNQPQHF.

DNA of the CDR3: TGTGCCAGCAGAACCGGGACTAGCGGGCGGCTCGGTATTCAGTACTTC. Translated: CASRTGTSGRLGIQYF. This sequence joins TRBV28 and TRBJ2-4; 12 bases are shared with TRBD2. Germline V CDR1 and CDR2: MDHEN, SYDVKM. J gave up 10 bases and V 6 bases, and 13 bases lay outside the gene matches. The CDR3 covers 16 residues.

This rearrangement joins TRBV7-2 to TRBJ1-5; the D is unclear. Germline assignment: CDR1 SGHTA and CDR2 FQGNSA. Trimming shortened V by 2 bases and J by 4 bases, and 6 bases separated the two germline ends. This CDR3 contains 13 residues. This CDR3 is CASSLYPNQPQHF. CDR3 DNA: TGTGCCAGCAGCTTATACCCTAATCAGCCCCAGCATTTT.

The V call is TRBV7-9, the J call TRBJ2-3; a possible D gene is TRBD1 (5 bases). This CDR3 region has 15 residues. Germline CDR1 is SEHNR and CDR2 is FQNEAQ (reference sequence). With 4 bases removed from V and 0 bases from J, the gap between germline ends came to 11 bases. The CDR3 loop is CASSSGAGSTDTQYF. CDR3 bases: TGTGCCAGCAGCTCTGGGGCAGGGAGCACAGATACGCAGTATTTT.

V and J are TRBV5-4 and TRBJ2-3; TRBD1 matches at 7 bases. The junction had 7 bases not matched to a gene; V was cut back by 10 bases and J by 2 bases. Germline-derived CDR1 and CDR2 are SGHNT and YYREEE (reference sequence). The CDR3 sequence is 13 residues long. CDR3 bases: TGTGCCGGCCATCAGGGGGACACAGATACGCAGTATTTT. Its protein product is CAGHQGDTDTQYF.

J is TRBJ2-7 and V is TRBV27, with 15 bases fitting TRBD2. V shed 6 bases, J shed 3 bases, and the junction held 6 bases outside the gene matches. This CDR3 has 16 amino acids. In germline, CDR1 is MNHEY, CDR2 SMNVEV (reference sequence). The CDR3 is CASRRTSGGASYEQYF. The CDR3 DNA sequence: TGTGCCAGCAGACGGACTAGCGGGGGGGCGAGCTACGAGCAGTACTTC.

This rearrangement joins TRBV7-2 to TRBJ2-5, with TRBD2 matching 7 bases. V shed 5 bases and J 2 bases; nucleotides not matched to a gene: 2. There are 13 residues in the CDR3. The V gene's germline CDR1 is SGHTA and CDR2 FQGNSA. As DNA, the CDR3 is TGTGCCAGCAGCAAACTAGCGCAAGAGACCCAGTACTTC. Translating gives CASSKLAQETQYF.

V and J are TRBV4-1 and TRBJ2-1; 11 bases map to TRBD1. Germline loops: CDR1 MGHRA, CDR2 YSYEKL. The CDR3 loop spans 15 amino acids. V lost 3 bases and J lost 6; bases outside the gene matches: 4. CDR3 region: CASSHPGTGGNEQFF. CDR3 coding DNA: TGCGCCAGCAGCCATCCCGGGACAGGGGGCAATGAGCAGTTCTTC.

The gene calls are TRBV5-4 and TRBJ1-2; 7 bases agree with TRBD1. Looked up from germline, CDR1 is SGHNT and CDR2 is YYREEE (reference sequence). CDR3 length: 17 residues. The J segment lost 5 bases and the V segment lost 0 bases, leaving 13 bases of the junction unmatched. The CDR3 loop is CASSLAQGGRAWYGYTF. The DNA for the CDR3 is TGTGCCAGCAGCTTGGCCCAGGGGGGGCGAGCTTGGTATGGCTACACCTTC. Using reference TRBV5-4 and TRBJ1-2 for the parts outside the CDR3, the full variable domain is ETGVTQSPTHLIKTRGQQVTLRCSSQSGHNTVSWYQQALGQGPQFIFQYYREEENGRGNFPPRFSGLQFPNYSSELNVNALELDDSALYLCASSLAQGGRAWYGYTFGSGTRLTVV.

The V and J genes are TRBV6-6 and TRBJ2-1; D remains unclear. In germline, CDR1 is MNHNY, CDR2 SVGAGI (reference sequence). V was clipped by 5 bases and J by 10 bases, with 9 bases between them. The CDR3 is 11 residues long. The CDR3 sequence: CASSGAVEQFF. CDR3 DNA: TGTGCCAGCAGTGGCGCGGTCGAGCAGTTCTTC.

The rearrangement links TRBV11-2 to TRBJ1-3; D gene uncertain. The CDR3 is 13 residues long. CDR1 and CDR2 from the germline V gene are SGHAT and FQNNGV. Trimming removed 1 base at V and 2 bases at J, with 3 bases between. CDR3 loop: CASSLGAGNTIYF. The CDR3 DNA sequence: TGTGCCAGCAGCTTAGGGGCTGGAAACACCATATATTTT.

CDR3 amino acids: CASSETGRNSPLHF. The CDR3 DNA follows: TGTGCCAGTAGCGAGACAGGGAGAAATTCACCCCTCCACTTT. This chain joins TRBV19 and TRBJ1-6; 7 nucleotides align to TRBD1. The germline V gene has CDR1 LNHDA and CDR2 SQIVND (reference sequence). This CDR3 comprises 14 residues. V was pared by 6 bases and J by 7 bases, with 6 bases of the junction left unmatched.

V gene TRBV27 combines with J gene TRBJ1-6; TRBD1 might be the D (5 bases). Trimming shortened V by 5 bases and J by 10 bases, and 12 bases separated the two germline ends. The CDR3 runs 13 residues. In germline, CDR1 is MNHEY, CDR2 SMNVEV (reference sequence). In DNA form, the CDR3 reads TGTGCCAGCAGTATGCAGGGAAACTCACCCCTCCACTTT. Translation gives CASSMQGNSPLHF.

This clone appeared a few times. The chain recombines TRBV11-2 with TRBJ1-2; no clear D gene. The CDR3 sequence is 14 residues long. The V end lost 5 bases, the J end lost 0 bases, and 10 bases lay between the germline ends. Germline V gene sequence: CDR1 SGHAT, CDR2 FQNNGV. For the CDR3, the DNA is TGTGCCAGCAGCCCCGCGGTAGCTAACTATGGCTACACCTTC. It translates to CASSPAVANYGYTF.

V and J are TRBV29-1 and TRBJ2-2, with D unclear. The germline CDR1 and CDR2 sequences are SQVTM and ANQGSEA. Trimming left V 4 bases short and J 1 base short, with 4 bases between. CDR3 size: 12 residues. CDR3 in amino acids: CSVARNTGELFF. Here the CDR3 DNA reads TGCAGCGTTGCCCGGAACACCGGGGAGCTGTTTTTT.

The chain links TRBV23-1 to TRBJ2-4; D not resolved. TRBV23-1 belongs to the ORF category, with a function that is uncertain. The CDR3 extends over 21 amino acids. V lost 4 bases to trimming and J lost 0 bases, with 28 bases between them. CDR3 in amino acids: CASSLCHHALGEKEAKNIQYF. CDR3 bases: TGCGCCAGCAGTCTATGCCACCATGCCCTCGGCGAAAAGGAAGCCAAAAACATTCAGTACTTC.

V is TRBV2 and J is TRBJ2-1, with 14 nucleotides matching TRBD2. CDR1 is SNHLY, CDR2 FYNNEI, per germline. J gave up 9 bases and V 5 bases, and 6 bases lay outside the gene matches. The CDR3 is made up of 15 amino acids. CDR3 in DNA: TGTGCCAGCAGTCTGACTAGCGGGGGGGCCGGTGAGCAGTTCTTC. As protein: CASSLTSGGAGEQFF.

This clone has more than one count but fewer than ten. The rearrangement uses TRBV27 and TRBJ1-5; TRBD1 might be the D (6 bases). There are 14 residues in the CDR3. Germline V gene sequence: CDR1 MNHEY, CDR2 SMNVEV (reference sequence). V was clipped by 6 bases and J by 3 bases, with 12 bases between them. The CDR3 reads CASRVQGFNQPQHF. CDR3 nucleotides: TGTGCCAGCAGGGTACAGGGCTTCAATCAGCCCCAGCATTTT.

This clone occurred once. The chain carries TRBV13 and TRBJ1-6; a possible D gene is TRBD1 (5 bases). Trimming cost V 2 bases and J 7 bases, with 12 bases left between them. The CDR3 totals 15 residues. The germline CDR1 and CDR2 sequences are PRHDT and FYEKMQ (reference sequence). The CDR3 loop reads CASSLQGIGNSPLHF. The CDR3 DNA sequence: TGTGCCAGCAGCTTACAGGGTATTGGAAATTCACCCCTCCACTTT.

V is TRBV6-5 and J is TRBJ2-7, with D unresolved. Trimming took off 2 bases at V and 0 bases at J, with 11 bases between the two ends. The CDR3 is 15 amino acids. The germline CDR1 and CDR2 sequences are MNHEY and SVGAGI. The CDR3 here is CASSYERGDSYEQYF. CDR3 nucleotides: TGTGCCAGCAGTTACGAGCGAGGAGACTCCTACGAGCAGTACTTC.

CDR3: CASSERRTGVEQYF. CDR3 bases: TGTGCCAGCAGTGAACGGCGGACAGGGGTCGAGCAGTACTTC. The chain uses TRBV2 and TRBJ2-7; 9 bases are shared with TRBD1. The germline V gene encodes CDR1 SNHLY and CDR2 FYNNEI. The V and J ends lost 2 bases and 6 bases, in that order; junction bases with no gene match: 5. The CDR3 is 14 residues long.

This clone appeared a single time. The CDR3 protein is CASSAGTPGTPLHF. The CDR3 DNA is TGCGCCAGCAGTGCCGGGACACCCGGTACACCCCTCCACTTT. This chain joins TRBV10-2 and TRBJ1-6; TRBD1 is a possible D gene (6 bases). V was trimmed by 4 bases and J by 11 bases, leaving 15 bases between them. The CDR3 length is 14 residues. CDR1 and CDR2 from the germline V gene are WSHSY and SAAADI.

The genes are TRBV4-2 and TRBJ1-4; 7 positions agree with TRBD1. The germline CDR1 and CDR2 sequences are LGHNA and YNFKEQ. With V trimmed by 0 bases and J by 0 bases, 10 bases remained unmatched. CDR3 length: 19 amino acids. For the CDR3, the DNA is TGTGCCAGCAGCCAAGAACATGAGGGGGCTGGGGCAACTAATGAAAAACTGTTTTTT. Protein product: CASSQEHEGAGATNEKLFF.